This TCR beta chain is drawn from a study of read filtering for tumor transcriptome and immune sequencing. This clonotype was seen at least ten times. The library was built from about 0.4 ug RNA with molecular barcoded adaptors for alpha/delta and beta/gamma chains. MiXCR, run by TCRdb on the reads, gives a single entry per CDR3 protein. The table has approximately 38,000 distinct CDR3 sequences, roughly an eighth seen once. CDR3 length: 15 residues. The germline V gene has CDR1 MDHEN and CDR2 SYDVKM. Unmatched junction bases numbered 2, after V lost 5 bases and J lost 2 bases. The source of this sequence is a donor aged 40 or over with multiple myeloma. The chain is built from TRBV28 and TRBJ2-1, with TRBD1 matching 11 bases. Sequencing used a population of CD138-negative cells sorted from bone marrow. Here the CDR3 DNA reads TGTGCCAGCAGTCCGGGACAGGGGGCCTACAATGAGCAGTTCTTC. Translation gives CASSPGQGAYNEQFF.